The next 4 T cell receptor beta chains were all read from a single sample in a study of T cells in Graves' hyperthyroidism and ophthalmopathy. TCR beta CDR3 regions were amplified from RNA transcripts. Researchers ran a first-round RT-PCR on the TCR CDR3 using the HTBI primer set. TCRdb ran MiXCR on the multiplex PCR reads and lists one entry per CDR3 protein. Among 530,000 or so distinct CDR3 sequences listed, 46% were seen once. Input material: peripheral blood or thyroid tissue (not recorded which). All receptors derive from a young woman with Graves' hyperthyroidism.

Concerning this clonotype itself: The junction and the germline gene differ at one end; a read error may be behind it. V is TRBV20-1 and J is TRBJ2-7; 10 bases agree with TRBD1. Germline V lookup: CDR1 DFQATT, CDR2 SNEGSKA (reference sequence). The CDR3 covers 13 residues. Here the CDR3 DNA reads TGTAGTGCACCGGACAGGGGGGACTTCGAGCAGTACTTC. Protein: CSAPDRGDFEQYF.

The CDR3 is CASSQGGGLAGSYNEQFF. Written as DNA, the CDR3 is TGCGCCAGCAGCCAAGGGGGTGGGCTAGCGGGATCCTACAATGAGCAGTTCTTC. This chain connects TRBV4-1 to TRBJ2-1; 9 bases map to TRBD2. The CDR3 is made up of 18 amino acids. J was trimmed by 1 base and V by 1 base; bases with no gene match: 8. Germline V gene data show CDR1 as MGHRA and CDR2 as YSYEKL.

The CDR3 DNA reads TGTGCCACCAGTGAGACTCGGACAGGAGGCTACAATGAGCAGTTCTTC. This sequence encodes CATSETRTGGYNEQFF. The V gene is TRBV24-1, the J gene TRBJ2-1; 7 bases agree with TRBD1. Germline trimming cut 4 bases from V and 3 bases from J; bases unmatched to any gene: 8. The CDR3 is made up of 16 amino acids. Germline V gene data show CDR1 as KGHDR and CDR2 as SFDVKD.

DNA for the CDR3: TGCAGCGTTGAGCCGGAAAACACCGGGGAGCTGTTTTTT. Translation: CSVEPENTGELFF. This chain connects TRBV29-1 to TRBJ2-2; D is unclear. The CDR3 sequence is 13 residues long. CDR1 is SQVTM, CDR2 ANQGSEA, per germline. Trimming pared 3 bases from V and 2 bases from J, leaving 7 bases between.